This T cell receptor beta chain was identified during a study of blood T cell repertoires in COVID-19. Across the whole study: Both acute and convalescent COVID-19 samples were obtained from the United States, Italy and Spain. In each case, the material was cDNA or gDNA derived from T cells, B-cell-depleted T cells, or PBMCs.

It was during active infection that Seattle patients were enrolled and then longitudinally followed. Original processing methods: Estimation of nucleated cell counts relied on the amplification of reference gene primers. Clones were read by immunoSEQ multiplex PCR, and TCRdb kept only the in-frame ones, dropping some. V and J calls and clone size come straight from that table; D and trimming were deduced from the DNA. The sample lists approximately 280,000 clones; 75% to 95% were seen once. Germline lookup yields CDR1 MGHRA and CDR2 YSYEKL. CDR3 length: 14 amino acids. V was cut by 1 base and J by 3 bases, with 6 bases left in between.

The specimen sequenced was peripheral blood. The gene calls are TRBV4-1 and TRBJ2-2; D remains ambiguous. The origin of this receptor is a woman aged 25 to 39 with COVID-19, enrolled during active disease. The CDR3 DNA sequence: TGCGCCAGCAGCCAAGTGGGCCACACCGGGGAGCTGTTTTTT. Protein: CASSQVGHTGELFF.